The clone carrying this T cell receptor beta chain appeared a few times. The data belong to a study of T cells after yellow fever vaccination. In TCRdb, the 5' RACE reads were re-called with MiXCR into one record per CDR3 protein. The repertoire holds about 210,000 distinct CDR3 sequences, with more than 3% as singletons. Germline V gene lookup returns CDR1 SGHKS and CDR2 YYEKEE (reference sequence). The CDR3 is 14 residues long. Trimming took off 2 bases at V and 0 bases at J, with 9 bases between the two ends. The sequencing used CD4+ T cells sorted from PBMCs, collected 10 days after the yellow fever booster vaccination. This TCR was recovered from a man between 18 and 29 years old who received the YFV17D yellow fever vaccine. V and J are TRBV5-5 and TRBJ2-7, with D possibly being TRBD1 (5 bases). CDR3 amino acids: CASSFRASSYEQYV. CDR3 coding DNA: TGTGCCAGCAGCTTCAGGGCCAGCTCCTACGAGCAGTACGTC.